This TCR beta chain was recovered during a study of response to subunit inactivated influenza vaccine. Overall study results and limits: T cells newly recruited by each seasonal influenza vaccination are few, the authors suggested.

TCRdb re-called the RT-PCR reads with MiXCR, one entry per CDR3 protein. The data show 450,000 to 600,000 distinct CDR3 sequences, approximately 7.7% seen once. Germline assignment: CDR1 DFQATT and CDR2 SNEGSKA (reference sequence). V shed 4 bases and J shed 6 bases, with 13 bases lying between them. This CDR3 comprises 13 residues. This clonotype was picked up a small number of times. Its target is unknown. The V call is TRBV20-1, the J call TRBJ2-1, with D possibly called TRBD1 or TRBD2 (6 bases each). The TCR comes from a man between 50 and 69 years old who received an inactivated influenza vaccine. The source material was PBMCs from blood, sampled around 25 months after vaccination. CDR3 DNA: TGCAGTGCTACCATCGGAGGGGGCAATGAGCAGTTCTTC. This encodes CSATIGGGNEQFF.